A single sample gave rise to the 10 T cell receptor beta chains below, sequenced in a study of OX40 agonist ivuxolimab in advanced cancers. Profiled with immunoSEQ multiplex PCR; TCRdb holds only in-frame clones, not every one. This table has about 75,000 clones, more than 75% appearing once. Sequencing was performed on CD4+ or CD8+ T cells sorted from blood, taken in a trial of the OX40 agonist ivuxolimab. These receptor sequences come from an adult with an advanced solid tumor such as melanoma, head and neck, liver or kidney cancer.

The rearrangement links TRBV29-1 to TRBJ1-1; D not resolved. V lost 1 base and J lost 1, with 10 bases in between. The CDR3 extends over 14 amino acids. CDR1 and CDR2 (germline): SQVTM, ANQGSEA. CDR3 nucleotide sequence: TGCAGCGTTGAAGTTCTCGGAGAGAACACTGAAGCTTTCTTT. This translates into CSVEVLGENTEAFF.

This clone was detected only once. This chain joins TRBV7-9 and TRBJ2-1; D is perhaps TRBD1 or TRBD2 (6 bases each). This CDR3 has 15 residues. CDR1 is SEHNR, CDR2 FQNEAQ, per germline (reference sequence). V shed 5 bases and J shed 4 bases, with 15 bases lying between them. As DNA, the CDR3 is TGTGCCAGCAGCCCCCCCCAGGGGAGGTACAATGAGCAGTTCTTC. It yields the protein CASSPPQGRYNEQFF.

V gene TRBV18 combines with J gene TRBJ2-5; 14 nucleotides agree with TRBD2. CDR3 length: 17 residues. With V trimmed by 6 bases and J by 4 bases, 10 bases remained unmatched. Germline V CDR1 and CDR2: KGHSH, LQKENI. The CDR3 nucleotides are TGTGCCAGCTCTCGCGGAGGACTAGCGGGAGGAATAGAGACCCAGTACTTC. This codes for CASSRGGLAGGIETQYF.

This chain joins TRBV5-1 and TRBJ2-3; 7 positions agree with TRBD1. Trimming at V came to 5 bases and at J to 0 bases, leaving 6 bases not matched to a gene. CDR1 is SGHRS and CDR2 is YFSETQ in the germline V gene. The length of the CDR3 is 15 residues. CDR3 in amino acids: CASRPGTASTDTQYF. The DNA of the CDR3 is TGCGCCAGCAGACCCGGGACAGCTAGCACAGATACGCAGTATTTT.

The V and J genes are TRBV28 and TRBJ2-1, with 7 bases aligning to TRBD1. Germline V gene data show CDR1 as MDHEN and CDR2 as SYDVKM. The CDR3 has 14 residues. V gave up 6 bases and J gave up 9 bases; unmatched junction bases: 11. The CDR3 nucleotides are TGTGCCAGCAGGGGGTCGGGACAGAGGCCTGAGCAGTTCTTC. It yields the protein CASRGSGQRPEQFF.

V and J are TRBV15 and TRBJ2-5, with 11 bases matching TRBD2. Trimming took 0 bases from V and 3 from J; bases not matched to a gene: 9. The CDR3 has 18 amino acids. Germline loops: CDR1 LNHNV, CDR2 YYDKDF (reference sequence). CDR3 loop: CATSRDLASGRLEETQYF. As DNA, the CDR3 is TGTGCCACCAGCAGAGATTTGGCTAGCGGGAGGTTGGAAGAGACCCAGTACTTC. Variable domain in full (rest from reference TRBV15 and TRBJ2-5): DAMVIQNPRYQVTQFGKPVTLSCSQTLNHNVMYWYQQKSSQAPKLLFHYYDKDFNNEADTPDNFQSRRPNTSFCFLDIRSPGLGDTAMYLCATSRDLASGRLEETQYFGPGTRLLVL.

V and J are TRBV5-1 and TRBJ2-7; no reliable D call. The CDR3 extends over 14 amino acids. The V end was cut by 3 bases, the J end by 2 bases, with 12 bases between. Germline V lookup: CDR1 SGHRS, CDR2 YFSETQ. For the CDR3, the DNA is TGCGCCAGCAGCTCATCCGGCCGGGCCTACGAGCAGTACTTC. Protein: CASSSSGRAYEQYF.

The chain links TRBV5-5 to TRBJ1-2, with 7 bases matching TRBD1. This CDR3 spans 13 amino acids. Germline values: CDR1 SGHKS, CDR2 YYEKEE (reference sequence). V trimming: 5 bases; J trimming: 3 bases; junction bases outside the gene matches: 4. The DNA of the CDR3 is TGTGCCAGCAGGCCTACAGGGGACTATGGCTACACCTTC. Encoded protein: CASRPTGDYGYTF.

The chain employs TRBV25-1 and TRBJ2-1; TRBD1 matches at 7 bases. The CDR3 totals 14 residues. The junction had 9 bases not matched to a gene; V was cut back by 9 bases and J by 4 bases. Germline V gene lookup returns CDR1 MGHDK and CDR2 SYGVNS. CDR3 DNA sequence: TGTGCCAGTAGTCCGAGACAGGGATACAATGAGCAGTTCTTC. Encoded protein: CASSPRQGYNEQFF.

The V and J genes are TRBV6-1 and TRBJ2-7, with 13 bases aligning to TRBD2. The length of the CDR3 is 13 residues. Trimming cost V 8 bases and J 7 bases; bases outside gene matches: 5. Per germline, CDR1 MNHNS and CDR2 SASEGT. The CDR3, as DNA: TGTGCCAGCCGGACTAGCGGGAGAGGTGAGCAGTACTTC. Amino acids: CASRTSGRGEQYF.